This T cell receptor (beta chain) was recovered during a study of shared clonotypes between healthy human individuals. This clone was detected only once. Trimming left V 2 bases short and J 6 bases short, with 11 bases between. The CDR3 is 14 amino acids. CDR1 KGHSH and CDR2 LQKENI come from the germline V gene. This table comes from immunoSEQ multiplex PCR, and its TCRdb copy is limited to in-frame clones, with some not included. Here the sample spans millions of clones, around 94% being singletons. The sequenced material came from naive CD4+ T cells sorted from blood. Subset denoted: CD45RA+ positively selected. The gene calls are TRBV18 and TRBJ2-1; D may be TRBD1 (5 bases). This sequence was found in a man aged 18 to 30 in good health. CDR3 region: CASSPERQINEQFF. CDR3 nucleotide sequence: TGTGCCAGCTCACCAGAAAGACAGATCAATGAGCAGTTCTTC.